This TCR beta chain was sequenced for a study of blood T cell repertoires in COVID-19. On the study more broadly: Samples representing acute and convalescent COVID-19 were sourced from the United States, Italy and Spain. Nucleic acid was either cDNA or gDNA, and it came from T cells, B-cell-depleted T cells, or PBMCs.

Under the authors' procedure: Amplification of reference gene primers was used by the study to estimate nucleated cell counts. TCRdb's copy holds only in-frame clones and misses some; the assay was immunoSEQ multiplex PCR. The D gene and trimming were derived from the DNA, and the V and J assignments and clone size from that table. The sample includes about 200,000 clones, approximately 83% seen only once; the top ten take around 9.9%. The CDR3 length is 13 residues. CDR1 is LGHNT and CDR2 is FRNRAP in the germline V gene. With V trimmed by 6 bases and J by 12 bases, 10 bases remained unmatched. This TCR was recovered from a human donor with active or convalescent COVID-19. The donor label of this sample is uncertain. The chain employs TRBV12-5 and TRBJ2-1; TRBD1 agrees at 8 bases. Sequences were obtained from peripheral blood. The CDR3 DNA is TGTGCTAGTGGCCCCCGGACAGGGTATGTGCAGTTCTTC. Its protein product is CASGPRTGYVQFF.